This TCR beta chain was identified in a study of cytomegalovirus exposure and HLA in healthy donors. 13 Jbeta primers and 60 Vbeta primers were used for the PCR. Libraries were prepared by immunoSEQ multiplex PCR; TCRdb keeps only in-frame clonotypes and omits some of them. The sample carries approximately 150,000 clones, roughly four fifths recorded once. Trimming at V came to 7 bases and at J to 5 bases, leaving 12 bases not matched to a gene. This CDR3 is built from 15 residues. Looked up from germline, CDR1 is LNHDA and CDR2 is SQIVND (reference sequence). The sample comprised PBMCs. V and J are TRBV19 and TRBJ2-5; TRBD1 agrees at 8 bases. The TCR originated in a man aged 40-55 years in good health and CMV-seronegative. The CDR3 bases are TGTGCCAGTAAGCCCCAACAGGGGGGAAGGGAGACCCAGTACTTC. Translating it yields CASKPQQGGRETQYF. Full variable domain (rest looked up from reference TRBV19 and TRBJ2-5): DGGITQSPKYLFRKEGQNVTLSCEQNLNHDAMYWYRQDPGQGLRLIYYSQIVNDFQKGDIAEGYSVSREKKESFPLTVTSAQKNPTAFYLCASKPQQGGRETQYFGPGTRLLVL.